This is a list of T cell receptor beta chains from one sample in a study of T cells in Graves' hyperthyroidism and ophthalmopathy. TCRdb reprocessed the multiplex PCR reads via MiXCR and lists one record per CDR3 protein. The sample contains about 410,000 distinct CDR3 sequences, about 15% of which appear only once. The source material was blood. These TCRs come from a woman aged 25 to 39 with Graves' ophthalmopathy. The CDR3 runs from the conserved cysteine through the conserved F or W. A D gene is named only where the DNA matches it firmly. Where a row states a size, it is once, few, many or the class of an expanded clone; other rows omit it.

abundance,j_gene,d_gene,v_gene,CDR3nt,CDR3aa
many,TRBJ1-5,-,TRBV20-1,TGCAGTGCTAGAGCCCCGAACGACAATCAGCCCCAGCATTTT,CSARAPNDNQPQHF
many,TRBJ1-1,-,TRBV19,TGTGCCAGTAGCACCCAGGGCGGGGTCGGCACTGAAGCTTTCTTT,CASSTQGGVGTEAFF
many,TRBJ2-2,-,TRBV7-9,TGTGCCAGCAAATCAGCGGGTCCGAACACCGGGGAGCTGTTTTTT,CASKSAGPNTGELFF
-,TRBJ1-4,-,TRBV4-2,TGTGCCAGCAGCCAAGATGGAGAAAAACTGTTTTTT,CASSQDGEKLFF
many,TRBJ2-1,TRBD2,TRBV6-1,TGTGCCAGCAGATCGGGACTAAACTACAATGAGCAGTTCTTC,CASRSGLNYNEQFF
few,TRBJ1-5,TRBD1,TRBV5-5,TGTGCCAGCAGCTTGGCCAAGGGGGCTGTCAATCAGCCCCAGCATTTT,CASSLAKGAVNQPQHF
many,TRBJ2-5,-,TRBV7-3,TGTGCCAGCAGCCCCGACCCCTTAGTGGAGACCCAGTACTTC,CASSPDPLVETQYF
-,TRBJ1-2,-,TRBV7-2,TGTGCCAGCAGCGCCCTAGACGGCTACACCTTC,CASSALDGYTF
many,TRBJ2-5,TRBD2,TRBV7-7,TGTGCCAGCAGCTTTCTCGGGGGGCAAGAGACCCAGTACTTC,CASSFLGGQETQYF
many,TRBJ2-7,-,TRBV4-1,TGCGCCAGCAGCCCCCGACTAAGTACAACCTACGAGCAGTACTTC,CASSPRLSTTYEQYF
-,TRBJ2-3,-,TRBV6-1,TGTGCCAGCAGTGAAAGGTCGGGGAGAGCTCGCGCAGATACGCAGTATTTT,CASSERSGRARADTQYF
many,TRBJ1-2,-,TRBV7-8,TGTGCCAGCAGCTTACTTCGGACGGGACTCTATGGCTACACCTTC,CASSLLRTGLYGYTF
many,TRBJ2-3,TRBD2,TRBV20-1,TGCAGTGCGTCTAGACTAGCAACTAACTTAAACACAGATACGCAGTATTTT,CSASRLATNLNTDTQYF
-,TRBJ1-1,-,TRBV5-1,TGCGCCAGCAGCTTGGCCAGATTACGGGACGTTTCAATGAACACTGAAGCTTTCTTT,CASSLARLRDVSMNTEAFF
-,TRBJ2-5,-,TRBV5-1,TGCGCCAGCAGCTTGGGGCTGATACGAGAGACCCAGTACTTC,CASSLGLIRETQYF
many,TRBJ2-3,-,TRBV20-1,TGCAGTGCCCCGAATTCCCTGGACACACTCTACCCCGACACAGATACGCAGTATTTT,CSAPNSLDTLYPDTDTQYF
many,TRBJ2-1,-,TRBV2,TGTGCCACCATGGCCAGCAGGCTCTACAATGAGCAGTTCTTC,CATMASRLYNEQFF
-,TRBJ1-2,-,TRBV5-5,TGTGCCAGCAGCCCCCGGACAGAACGGGGCTACACCTTC,CASSPRTERGYTF
once,TRBJ1-3,-,TRBV9,TGTGCCAGCAGCGGGAAGCCGAGCTCTGGAAACACCATATATTTT,CASSGKPSSGNTIYF
many,TRBJ2-1,-,TRBV20-1,TGCAGTGCTAGAGGACACCGGGGGTTCGGGAGCAATGAGCAGTTCTTC,CSARGHRGFGSNEQFF
many,TRBJ1-2,-,TRBV3-1,TGTGCCAGCAGCACCCGGGAAACCATCTATGGCTACACCTTC,CASSTRETIYGYTF
few,TRBJ1-3,-,TRBV7-9,TGTGCCAGCAGCTTTTGGGTGCAAGGGAGGCCTGGAAACACCATATATTTT,CASSFWVQGRPGNTIYF
many,TRBJ1-2,-,TRBV18,TGTGCCAGCTCACCCGTAGACAGCCTTAACTATGGCTACACCTTC,CASSPVDSLNYGYTF
many,TRBJ2-5,TRBD2,TRBV30,TGTGCCTGGAGTGGGACTAGCGGGGGGTACCAAGAGACCCAGTACTTC,CAWSGTSGGYQETQYF
many,TRBJ1-2,TRBD1,TRBV28,TGTGCCAGCAGCTTGGGGGGACAGTCTGGTGGCTACACCTTC,CASSLGGQSGGYTF
many,TRBJ1-1,-,TRBV12-3/TRBV12-4,TGTGCCAGCAGTAGGGGTGGGCGCAATGAAGCTTTCTTT,CASSRGGRNEAFF
many,TRBJ2-7,-,TRBV28,TGTGCCAGCAGTATGGACGAGCAGTACTTC,CASSMDEQYF
many,TRBJ2-6,-,TRBV15,TGTGCCACCGTTAACCCCGTGGGGGCCAACGTCCTGACTTTC,CATVNPVGANVLTF
many,TRBJ2-5,TRBD2,TRBV20-1,TGCAGTGCTAGTCGGGTGGGACTAGCGCGTCCTAAAGAGACCCAGTACTTC,CSASRVGLARPKETQYF
many,TRBJ1-5,-,TRBV20-1,TGCAGTGCTAGAGATGCACAAATTAGCAATCAGCCCCAGCATTTT,CSARDAQISNQPQHF
-,TRBJ2-7,TRBD1,TRBV5-1,TGCGCCAGCAGCCCGACAGGGGGCATGTACGAGCAGTACTTC,CASSPTGGMYEQYF
-,TRBJ2-1,TRBD1,TRBV9,TGTGCCAGCAGCGTTATGTACAGGGGCCATGAGCAGTTCTTC,CASSVMYRGHEQFF
-,TRBJ1-4,-,TRBV4-1,TGCGCCAGCAGCCAAAATATCAGGGGACTAAATGAAAAACTGTTTTTT,CASSQNIRGLNEKLFF
few,TRBJ2-3,-,TRBV29-1,TGCAGCGCCATGGGGACTTACACAGATACGCAGTATTTT,CSAMGTYTDTQYF
many,TRBJ2-1,-,TRBV6-6,TGTGCCAGCAGTTACTCTTATGAGCAGTTCTTC,CASSYSYEQFF
many,TRBJ2-5,TRBD1,TRBV28,TGTGCCAGCAGTTCAGGGACAGGGAGTAAAGAGACCCAGTACTTC,CASSSGTGSKETQYF
many,TRBJ1-6,TRBD1,TRBV6-1,TGTGCCAGCAGTGGGGACAGGGGCGCCTCCCAATATAATTCACCCCTCCACTTT,CASSGDRGASQYNSPLHF
many,TRBJ2-3,-,TRBV12-3/TRBV12-4,TGTGCCAGCAGGATCGGGGTTACCACAGATACGCAGTATTTT,CASRIGVTTDTQYF
-,TRBJ1-6,TRBD1,TRBV10-3,TGTGCCATCAGTTTGAGCGCTCCCCAGGGGGGTTTTGTGGGGGGACCAATCCATTCACCCCTCCACTTT,CAISLSAPQGGFVGGPIHSPLHF
-,TRBJ1-1,-,TRBV14,TGTGCCAGCAGCCAGACAGGAAGGAACACTGAAGCTTTCTTT,CASSQTGRNTEAFF
-,TRBJ2-7,TRBD2,TRBV5-5,TGTGCCAGCAGTCGACTAGCGGGGGCCGCCATATACGAGCAGTACTTC,CASSRLAGAAIYEQYF